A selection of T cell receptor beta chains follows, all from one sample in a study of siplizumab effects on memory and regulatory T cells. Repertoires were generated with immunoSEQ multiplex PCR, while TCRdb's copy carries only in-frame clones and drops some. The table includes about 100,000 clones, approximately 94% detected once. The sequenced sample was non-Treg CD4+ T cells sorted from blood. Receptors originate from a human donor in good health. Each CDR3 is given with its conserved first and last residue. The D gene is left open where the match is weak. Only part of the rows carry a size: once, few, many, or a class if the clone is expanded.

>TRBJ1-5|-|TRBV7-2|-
TGTGCCAGCAGCTTTAGAGTTAGCAATCAGCCCCAGCATTTT
CASSFRVSNQPQHF
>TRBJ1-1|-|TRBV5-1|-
TGCGCCAGCAGCTTGCCAGAGATCACTGAAGCTTTCTTT
CASSLPEITEAFF
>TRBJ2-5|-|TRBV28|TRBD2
TGTGCCAGCTATGGAGGGGTAGCGGGAGGTAGCCAAGAGACCCAGTACTTC
CASYGGVAGGSQETQYF
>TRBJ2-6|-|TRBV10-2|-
TGCGCCAGCAGTGAGGTACTCTCTGGGGCCAACGTCCTGACTTTC
CASSEVLSGANVLTF
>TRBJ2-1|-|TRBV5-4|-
TGTGCCAGCAACTCCCGGGACGGCAATTACAATGAGCAGTTCTTC
CASNSRDGNYNEQFF
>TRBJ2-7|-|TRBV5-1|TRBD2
TGCGCCAGCAGCGTCTCGGCGGGAGGGTACGAGCAGTACTTC
CASSVSAGGYEQYF
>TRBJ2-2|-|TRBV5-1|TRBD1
TGCGCCAGCAGCTATGGGACAGGGACGAACACCGGGGAGCTGTTTTTT
CASSYGTGTNTGELFF
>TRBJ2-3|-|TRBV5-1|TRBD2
TGCGCCAGCAGCTTGGAAGGTAGCGGGAGGCTGATAGATACGCAGTATTTT
CASSLEGSGRLIDTQYF
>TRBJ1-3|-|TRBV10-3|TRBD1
TGTGCCATCAGTGGGACAGGGATAGTCTCTGGAAACACCATATATTTT
CAISGTGIVSGNTIYF
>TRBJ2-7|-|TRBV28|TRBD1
TGTGCCAGCGGGATCGACAGGGGGGGTGAGCAGTACTTC
CASGIDRGGEQYF
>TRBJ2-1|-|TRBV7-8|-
TGTGCCAGCAGCTTACGGCGGATCAGCTCCTACAATGAGCAGTTCTTC
CASSLRRISSYNEQFF
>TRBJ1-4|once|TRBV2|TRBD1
TGTGCCAGCAGGGGGACAGGGGGTGTGGAAAAACTGTTTTTT
CASRGTGGVEKLFF
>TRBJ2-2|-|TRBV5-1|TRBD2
TGCGCCAGCAGCCGGACTAGCGGAAACACCGGGGAGCTGTTTTTT
CASSRTSGNTGELFF
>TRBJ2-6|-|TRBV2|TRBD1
TGTGCCAGCAGTGATGGGACAGGCCCCTCTGGGGCCAACGTCCTGACTTTC
CASSDGTGPSGANVLTF
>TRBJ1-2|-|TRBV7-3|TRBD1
TGTGCCAGCAGCCCTCAAGCGGGACAGAGGGCGTATGGCTACACCTTC
CASSPQAGQRAYGYTF
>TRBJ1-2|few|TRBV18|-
TGTGCCAGCTCCCTCATTGACGGGGATGGCTACACCTTC
CASSLIDGDGYTF
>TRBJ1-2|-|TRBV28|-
TGTGCCAGCAGTTTGTCCGTCTATGGCTACACCTTC
CASSLSVYGYTF
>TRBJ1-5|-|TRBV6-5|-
TGTGCCAGCAGCTCCCTCGGGGGCAATCAGCCCCAGCATTTT
CASSSLGGNQPQHF
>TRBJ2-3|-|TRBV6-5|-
TGTGCCAGCAGTTCGGGGGCGGGGAGTACGCAGTATTTT
CASSSGAGSTQYF
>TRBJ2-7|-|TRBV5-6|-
TGTGCCAGCAGCTTGCTTCAGGGGACCTACGAGCAGTACTTC
CASSLLQGTYEQYF
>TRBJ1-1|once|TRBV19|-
TGTGCCAGTAGTATGGGGAGGGACACTGAAGCTTTCTTT
CASSMGRDTEAFF
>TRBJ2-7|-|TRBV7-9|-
TGTGCCAGCAGCAGGGGTGCCTACGAGCAGTACTTC
CASSRGAYEQYF